Listed below are T cell receptor beta chains from one sample, sequenced in a study of T cells in Graves' hyperthyroidism and ophthalmopathy. TCRdb recomputed calls from the multiplex PCR reads with MiXCR, one row per CDR3 protein. The sample includes about 200,000 distinct CDR3 sequences, less than 20% of them seen just once. The specimen was blood. The receptors stem from a woman in her 50s with Graves' hyperthyroidism. The CDR3 runs from the conserved cysteine through the conserved F or W. Fields, in order: V gene, J gene, clone size, D gene, CDR3 DNA, CDR3 protein. D genes are given only for firm matches. The size entry is marked missing in some rows and otherwise reads once, few, many or a size class.

>TRBV3-1|TRBJ2-3|many|.
TGTGCCAGCAGCCAAGGTAGGACGGGCACAGATACGCAGTATTTT
CASSQGRTGTDTQYF
>TRBV7-3|TRBJ2-2|.|TRBD2
TGTGCCAGCAGTCCCCGACTAGCGGGAGCTAACACCGGGGAGCTGTTTTTT
CASSPRLAGANTGELFF
>TRBV30|TRBJ2-6|.|TRBD2
TGTGCCTGGGAGGGGACTAGCTCTGGGGCCAACGTCCTGACTTTC
CAWEGTSSGANVLTF
>TRBV20-1|TRBJ2-3|many|.
TGCAGTGCTATTGACCCTGGGGGCCCAGATACGCAGTATTTT
CSAIDPGGPDTQYF
>TRBV7-9|TRBJ2-5|many|TRBD2
TGTGCCAGCAGCTTAGGTAGCGGGAACGTGGAGACCCAGTACTTC
CASSLGSGNVETQYF
>TRBV10-3|TRBJ2-6|few|.
TGTGCCATCAGCTCGGACAGTCCGTCTGGGGCCAACGTCCTGACTTTC
CAISSDSPSGANVLTF
>TRBV6-2/TRBV6-3|TRBJ2-2|.|TRBD2
TGTGCCAGCAGCCCAAAGCGGGAGTCCGGGGAGCTGTTTTTT
CASSPKRESGELFF
>TRBV19|TRBJ1-4|many|.
TGTGCCAGTAGTATTCAGGGATCAACTAATGAAAAACTGTTTTTT
CASSIQGSTNEKLFF
>TRBV12-3/TRBV12-4|TRBJ1-1|many|.
TGTGCCAGCAGCCTAAGGGCAGGGTCCAGCGGGTCTGAAGCTTTCTTT
CASSLRAGSSGSEAFF
>TRBV28|TRBJ1-5|many|.
TGTGCCAGCAGTCCCTCGAGACAGTATAGCAATCAGCCCCAGCATTTT
CASSPSRQYSNQPQHF
>TRBV6-1|TRBJ1-1|many|.
TGTGCCAGCAGGGTGGGTGGCACTGAAGCTTTCTTT
CASRVGGTEAFF
>TRBV5-1|TRBJ1-2|many|.
TGCGCCAGCAGCATCGGGACGGGGGATGGCTACACCTTC
CASSIGTGDGYTF
>TRBV19|TRBJ1-2|.|.
TGTGCCAGTAGGAGCCCTCAGGGGAGGTATGGCTACACCTTC
CASRSPQGRYGYTF
>TRBV5-1|TRBJ2-1|many|TRBD2
TGCGCCAGCAGCTCACAGACTAGCGAATCCTACAATGAGCAGTTCTTC
CASSSQTSESYNEQFF
>TRBV18|TRBJ2-5|many|TRBD1
TGTGCCAGCTCGACCAACGGACAGGACCAAGAGACCCAGTACTTC
CASSTNGQDQETQYF
>TRBV2|TRBJ2-7|.|.
TGTGCCAGCAGTGATCGTTCAGGGGTCGAGCAGTACTTC
CASSDRSGVEQYF
>TRBV6-5|TRBJ1-5|.|.
TGTGCCAGCAGTCCTCAGGGCCCTGAGATTCAGCCCCAGCATTTT
CASSPQGPEIQPQHF
>TRBV27|TRBJ2-5|.|.
TGTGCCAGCACCAAGCTGGGGGGCGGAGAGACCCAGTACTTC
CASTKLGGGETQYF